A single sample gave rise to the 11 T cell receptor beta chains below, sequenced in a study of blood T cell repertoires in COVID-19. Profiled with immunoSEQ multiplex PCR; TCRdb holds only in-frame clones, not every one. The table includes 43,000 or so clones, roughly 80% detected once. The sequencing sample was made of peripheral blood. The origin of the receptors is a man between 60 and 70 years old with active COVID-19.

The gene calls are TRBV13 and TRBJ2-3; D may be TRBD2 (5 bases). With 1 base removed from V and 4 bases from J, the gap between germline ends came to 18 bases. Germline CDR1 PRHDT, CDR2 FYEKMQ (reference sequence). The CDR3 sequence is 17 residues long. The chain's CDR3 is CASSLVSRRGRPDTQYF. The CDR3 nucleotides are TGTGCCAGCAGCTTAGTCTCTAGGCGAGGGCGGCCAGATACGCAGTATTTT.

V and J are TRBV15 and TRBJ2-7; 11 bases agree with TRBD2. Losses at the gene ends were 1 base for V and 5 bases for J; bases not matched to a gene: 4. The CDR3 is made up of 15 amino acids. Germline V CDR1 and CDR2: LNHNV, YYDKDF (reference sequence). CDR3 sequence: CATSRGSGRVDEQYF. In DNA, the CDR3 is TGTGCCACCAGCAGAGGTAGCGGGAGGGTTGACGAGCAGTACTTC. Using reference TRBV15 and TRBJ2-7 for the parts outside the CDR3, the full variable domain is DAMVIQNPRYQVTQFGKPVTLSCSQTLNHNVMYWYQQKSSQAPKLLFHYYDKDFNNEADTPDNFQSRRPNTSFCFLDIRSPGLGDTAMYLCATSRGSGRVDEQYFGPGTRLTVT.

This chain uses TRBV5-1 with TRBJ2-2, with TRBD1 identical over 10 bases. This CDR3 comprises 16 residues. V shed 4 bases and J 6 bases; nucleotides not matched to a gene: 9. Per the germline V gene, CDR1 is SGHRS and CDR2 is YFSETQ. The CDR3 DNA reads as TGCGCCAGCAGCATGATCGGACAGGGGGGGGCCGGGGAGCTGTTTTTT. This sequence encodes CASSMIGQGGAGELFF.

The chain has TRBV27 and TRBJ2-1; the D gene is possibly TRBD2 (6 bases). The CDR3 has 15 residues. Germline loops: CDR1 MNHEY, CDR2 SMNVEV (reference sequence). Trimming took 3 bases from V and 8 from J, leaving 17 bases between them. CDR3 residues: CASSLAGRFGDEQFF. As DNA, the CDR3 is TGTGCCAGCAGTTTGGCAGGGAGGTTTGGAGATGAGCAGTTCTTC.

The rearrangement links TRBV6-1 to TRBJ2-1, with 7 bases identical to TRBD2. Trimming took 4 bases from V and 0 from J; bases not matched to a gene: 6. This CDR3 region has 16 residues. The V gene's germline CDR1 is MNHNS and CDR2 SASEGT. CDR3 amino acids: CASSARTSPSYNEQFF. CDR3 nucleotides: TGTGCCAGCAGTGCTAGGACTAGTCCCTCCTACAATGAGCAGTTCTTC.

The chain is built from TRBV19 and TRBJ2-1, with a tentative D call TRBD2 (6 bases). V dropped 6 bases and J dropped 0 bases, with 15 bases sitting between them. The CDR3 extends over 16 amino acids. The germline gives CDR1 LNHDA, CDR2 SQIVND (reference sequence). The CDR3 DNA follows: TGTGCCAGTAGGGGAATAGCGGAGAGCTCCTACAATGAGCAGTTCTTC. Translating gives CASRGIAESSYNEQFF. The full variable domain, its missing parts supplied by reference TRBV19 and TRBJ2-1, is DGGITQSPKYLFRKEGQNVTLSCEQNLNHDAMYWYRQDPGQGLRLIYYSQIVNDFQKGDIAEGYSVSREKKESFPLTVTSAQKNPTAFYLCASRGIAESSYNEQFFGPGTRLTVL.

The rearrangement uses TRBV18 and TRBJ1-5; D call uncertain. The germline CDR1 and CDR2 sequences are KGHSH and LQKENI. Trimming cost V 2 bases and J 9 bases, with 11 bases left between them. This CDR3 contains 13 residues. The CDR3 sequence: CASSPEVERPQHF. The CDR3 DNA reads TGTGCCAGCTCACCAGAAGTAGAGAGGCCCCAGCATTTT.

This sequence joins TRBV7-2 and TRBJ1-3, with D possibly being TRBD1 (6 bases). The CDR3 contains 16 residues. Per the germline V gene, CDR1 is SGHTA and CDR2 is FQGNSA. V shed 1 base and J shed 0 bases, with 10 bases lying between them. The CDR3 spells CASSLEGQISGNTIYF. CDR3 nucleotides: TGTGCCAGCAGCTTAGAGGGACAAATCTCTGGAAACACCATATATTTT.

V and J are TRBV6-6 and TRBJ2-7, with 7 positions matching TRBD2. There are 12 residues in the CDR3. Trimming at V came to 5 bases and at J to 4 bases, leaving 2 bases not matched to a gene. Per germline, CDR1 MNHNY and CDR2 SVGAGI (reference sequence). Written as DNA, the CDR3 is TGTGCCAGCAGTATCGGGAGGTACGAGCAGTACTTC. Residues: CASSIGRYEQYF.

The rearrangement joins TRBV5-4 to TRBJ2-7; D is undetermined. V was cut by 2 bases and J by 0 bases, with 6 bases left in between. The germline V gene encodes CDR1 SGHNT and CDR2 YYREEE (reference sequence). This CDR3 region has 13 residues. This chain's CDR3 is CASSFQNSYEQYF. CDR3 nucleotide sequence: TGTGCCAGCAGCTTCCAGAACTCCTACGAGCAGTACTTC.

V gene TRBV5-4 combines with J gene TRBJ2-1, with 8 bases that match TRBD1. The CDR3 sequence is 15 residues long. The V gene's germline CDR1 is SGHNT and CDR2 YYREEE (reference sequence). Trimming removed 0 bases from V and 7 bases from J; junction bases left unmatched: 6. The CDR3 nucleotides read TGTGCCAGCAGCTTGGAACAGGGGGTTGGAAATGAGCAGTTCTTC. This encodes CASSLEQGVGNEQFF.